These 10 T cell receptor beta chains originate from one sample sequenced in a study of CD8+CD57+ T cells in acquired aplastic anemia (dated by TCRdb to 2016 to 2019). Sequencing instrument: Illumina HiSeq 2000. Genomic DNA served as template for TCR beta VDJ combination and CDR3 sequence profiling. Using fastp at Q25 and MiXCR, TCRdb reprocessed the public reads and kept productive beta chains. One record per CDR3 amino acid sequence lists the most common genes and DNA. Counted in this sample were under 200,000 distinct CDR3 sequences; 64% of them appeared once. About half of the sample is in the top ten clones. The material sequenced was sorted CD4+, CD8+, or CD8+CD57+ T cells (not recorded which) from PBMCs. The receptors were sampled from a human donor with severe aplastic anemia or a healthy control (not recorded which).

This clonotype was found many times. The CDR3 is CSARLIGGGNDFGEETQYF. The CDR3 DNA reads TGCAGTGCTAGGTTAATAGGGGGGGGGAACGATTTTGGAGAAGAGACCCAGTACTTC. This sequence joins TRBV20-1 and TRBJ2-5; tentatively, D is TRBD2 (7 bases). Germline CDR1 and CDR2: DFQATT and SNEGSKA (reference sequence). Trimming stripped 3 bases from V and 3 bases from J, with 29 bases between. This CDR3 comprises 19 residues.

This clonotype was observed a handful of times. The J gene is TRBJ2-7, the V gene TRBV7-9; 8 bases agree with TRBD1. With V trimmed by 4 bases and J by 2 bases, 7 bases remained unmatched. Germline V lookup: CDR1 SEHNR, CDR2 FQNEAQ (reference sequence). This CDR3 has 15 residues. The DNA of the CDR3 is TGTGCCAGCAGCTCGGGACAGGCTGGAACCTACGAGCAGTACTTC. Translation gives CASSSGQAGTYEQYF. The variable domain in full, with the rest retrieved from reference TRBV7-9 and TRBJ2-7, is DTGVSQNPRHKITKRGQNVTFRCDPISEHNRLYWYRQTLGQGPEFLTYFQNEAQLEKSRLLSDRFSAERPKGSFSTLEIQRTEQGDSAMYLCASSSGQAGTYEQYFGPGTRLTVT.

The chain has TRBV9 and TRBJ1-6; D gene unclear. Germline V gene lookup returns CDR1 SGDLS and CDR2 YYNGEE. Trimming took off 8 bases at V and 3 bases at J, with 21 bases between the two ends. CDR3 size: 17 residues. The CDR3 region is CASSEGSNRFYNSPLHF. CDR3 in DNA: TGTGCCAGTTCGGAGGGATCAAATAGGTTCTATAATTCACCCCTCCACTTT.

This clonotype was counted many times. The CDR3 DNA reads as TGTGCCAGCTCCACGGGGGACCGCACAGATACGCAGTATTTT. The encoded protein is CASSTGDRTDTQYF. J is TRBJ2-3 and V is TRBV19, with D perhaps TRBD2 (6 bases). V was clipped by 9 bases and J by 1 base, with 14 bases between them. Germline CDR1 LNHDA, CDR2 SQIVND (reference sequence). The length of the CDR3 is 14 residues. The variable domain in full, completed from reference TRBV19 and TRBJ2-3, reads DGGITQSPKYLFRKEGQNVTLSCEQNLNHDAMYWYRQDPGQGLRLIYYSQIVNDFQKGDIAEGYSVSREKKESFPLTVTSAQKNPTAFYLCASSTGDRTDTQYFGPGTRLTVL.

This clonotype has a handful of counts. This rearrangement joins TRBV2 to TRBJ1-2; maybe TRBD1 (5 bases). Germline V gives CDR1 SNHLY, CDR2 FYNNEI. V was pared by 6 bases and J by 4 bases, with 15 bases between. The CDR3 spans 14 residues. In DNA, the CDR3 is TGTGCCAGCAGCGCAGGGTACCCAGGCTATGGCTACACCTTC. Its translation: CASSAGYPGYGYTF.

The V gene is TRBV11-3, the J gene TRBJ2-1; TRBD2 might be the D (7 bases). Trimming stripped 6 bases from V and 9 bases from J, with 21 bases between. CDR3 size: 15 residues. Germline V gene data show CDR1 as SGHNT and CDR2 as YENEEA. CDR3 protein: CASRPVLGGQGEQFF. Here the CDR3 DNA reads TGTGCCAGCAGGCCCGTGCTGGGGGGGCAGGGTGAGCAGTTCTTC.

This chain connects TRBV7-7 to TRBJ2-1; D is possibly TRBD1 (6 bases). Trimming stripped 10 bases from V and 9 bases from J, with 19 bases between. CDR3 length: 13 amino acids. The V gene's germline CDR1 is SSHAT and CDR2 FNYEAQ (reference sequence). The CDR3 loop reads CATSRGQGTEQFF. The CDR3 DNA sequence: TGTGCCACCAGTCGGGGACAAGGGACTGAGCAGTTCTTC.

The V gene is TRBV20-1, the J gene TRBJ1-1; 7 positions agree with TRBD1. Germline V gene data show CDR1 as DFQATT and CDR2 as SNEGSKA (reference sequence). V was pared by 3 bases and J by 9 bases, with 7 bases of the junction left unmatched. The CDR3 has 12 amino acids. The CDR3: CSASDREIKAFF. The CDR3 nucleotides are TGCAGTGCTAGCGACAGGGAGATTAAAGCTTTCTTT.

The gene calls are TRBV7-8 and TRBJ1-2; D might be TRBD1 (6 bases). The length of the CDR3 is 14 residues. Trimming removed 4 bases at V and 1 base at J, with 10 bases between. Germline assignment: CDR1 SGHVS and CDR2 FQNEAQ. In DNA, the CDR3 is TGTGCCAGCAGCTCCACAGGGATTAACTATGGCTACACCTTC. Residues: CASSSTGINYGYTF.

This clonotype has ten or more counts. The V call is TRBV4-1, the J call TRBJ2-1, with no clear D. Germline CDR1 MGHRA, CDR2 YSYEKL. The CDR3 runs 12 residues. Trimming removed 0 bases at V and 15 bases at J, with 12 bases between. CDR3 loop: CASSQDGEMAFF. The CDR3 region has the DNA TGCGCCAGCAGCCAAGATGGCGAAATGGCGTTCTTC.